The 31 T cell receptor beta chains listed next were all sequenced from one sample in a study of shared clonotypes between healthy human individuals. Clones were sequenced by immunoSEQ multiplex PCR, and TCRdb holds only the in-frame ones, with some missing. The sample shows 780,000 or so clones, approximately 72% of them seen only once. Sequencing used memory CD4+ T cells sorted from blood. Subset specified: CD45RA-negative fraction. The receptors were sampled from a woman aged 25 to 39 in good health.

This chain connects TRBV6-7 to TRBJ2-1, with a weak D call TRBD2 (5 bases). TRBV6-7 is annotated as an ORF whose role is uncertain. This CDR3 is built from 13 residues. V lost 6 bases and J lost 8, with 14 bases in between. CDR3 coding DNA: TGTGCCAGCAGGGAAGGAGAGGGTCATGAGCAGTTCTTC. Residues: CASREGEGHEQFF.

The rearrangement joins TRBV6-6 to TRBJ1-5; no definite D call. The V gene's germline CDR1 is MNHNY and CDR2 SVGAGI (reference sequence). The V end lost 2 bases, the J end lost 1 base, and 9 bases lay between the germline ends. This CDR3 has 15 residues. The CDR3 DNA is TGTGCCAGCAGTTACCTAGGGATAAGCAATCAGCCCCAGCATTTT. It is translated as CASSYLGISNQPQHF.

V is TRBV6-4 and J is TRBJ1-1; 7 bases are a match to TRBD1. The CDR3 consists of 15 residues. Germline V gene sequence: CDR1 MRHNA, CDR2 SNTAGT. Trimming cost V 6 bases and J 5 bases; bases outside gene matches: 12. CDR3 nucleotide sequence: TGTGCCAGCAGGACGGAAGGACAGGTAGCGACTGAAGCTTTCTTT. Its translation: CASRTEGQVATEAFF.

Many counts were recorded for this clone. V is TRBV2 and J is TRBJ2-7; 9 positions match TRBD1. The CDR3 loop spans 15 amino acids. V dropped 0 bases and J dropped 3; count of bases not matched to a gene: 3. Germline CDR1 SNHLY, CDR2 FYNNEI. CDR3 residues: CASSEATGGHYEQYF. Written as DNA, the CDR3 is TGTGCCAGCAGTGAAGCGACAGGGGGACACTACGAGCAGTACTTC.

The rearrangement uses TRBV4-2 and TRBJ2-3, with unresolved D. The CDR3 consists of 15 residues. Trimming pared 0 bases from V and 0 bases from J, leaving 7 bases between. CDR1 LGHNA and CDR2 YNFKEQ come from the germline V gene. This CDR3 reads CASSQDYGSTDTQYF. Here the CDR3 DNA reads TGTGCCAGCAGCCAAGATTACGGGAGCACAGATACGCAGTATTTT.

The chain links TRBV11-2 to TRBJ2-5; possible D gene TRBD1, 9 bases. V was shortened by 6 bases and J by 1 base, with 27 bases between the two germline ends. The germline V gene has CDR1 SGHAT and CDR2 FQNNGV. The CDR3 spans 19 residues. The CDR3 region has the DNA TGTGCCAGCAGAAACAGGGGGCTTAGGGCGGGAGGCACCCAAGAGACCCAGTACTTC. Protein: CASRNRGLRAGGTQETQYF.

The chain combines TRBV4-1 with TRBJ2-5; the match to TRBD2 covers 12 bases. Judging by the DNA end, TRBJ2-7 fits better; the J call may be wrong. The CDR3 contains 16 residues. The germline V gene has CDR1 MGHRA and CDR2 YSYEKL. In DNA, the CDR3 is TGCGCCAGCAGCCAACCGCTAGCGGGAGGGCCCTACGAGCAGTACTTC. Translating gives CASSQPLAGGPYEQYF.

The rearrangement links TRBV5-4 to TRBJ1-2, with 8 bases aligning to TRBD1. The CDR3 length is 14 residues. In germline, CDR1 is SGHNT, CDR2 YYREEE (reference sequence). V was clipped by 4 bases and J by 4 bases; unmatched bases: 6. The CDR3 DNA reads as TGTGCCAGCAGCGTTCCCGGGACAGGCTATGGCTACACCTTC. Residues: CASSVPGTGYGYTF.

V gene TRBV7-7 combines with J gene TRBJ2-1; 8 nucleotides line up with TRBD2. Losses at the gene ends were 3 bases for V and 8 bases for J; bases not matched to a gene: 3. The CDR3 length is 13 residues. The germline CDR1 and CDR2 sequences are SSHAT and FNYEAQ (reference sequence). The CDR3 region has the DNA TGTGCCAGCAGCTTGACTAGCGTTCATGAGCAGTTCTTC. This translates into CASSLTSVHEQFF.

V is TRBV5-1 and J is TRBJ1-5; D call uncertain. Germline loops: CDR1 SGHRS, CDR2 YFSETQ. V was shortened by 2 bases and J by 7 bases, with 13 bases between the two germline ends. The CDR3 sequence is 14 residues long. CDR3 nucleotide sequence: TGCGCCAGCAGCTTAGCGGAGATGGGCCAGCCCCAGCATTTT. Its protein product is CASSLAEMGQPQHF.

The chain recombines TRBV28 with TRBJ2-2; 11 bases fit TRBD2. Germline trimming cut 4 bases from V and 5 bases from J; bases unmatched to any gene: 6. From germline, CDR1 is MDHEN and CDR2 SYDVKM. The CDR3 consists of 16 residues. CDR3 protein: CASSSPVAGGTGELFF. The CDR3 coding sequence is TGTGCCAGCAGTTCGCCCGTAGCGGGAGGGACCGGGGAGCTGTTTTTT.

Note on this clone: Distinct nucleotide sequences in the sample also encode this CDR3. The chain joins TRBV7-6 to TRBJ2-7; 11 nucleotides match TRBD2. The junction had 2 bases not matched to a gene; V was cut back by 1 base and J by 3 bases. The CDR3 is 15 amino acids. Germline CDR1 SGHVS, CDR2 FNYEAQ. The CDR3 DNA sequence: TGTGCCAGCAGCTTAGGTGGGACTAGCGGCTACGAGCAGTACTTC. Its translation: CASSLGGTSGYEQYF.

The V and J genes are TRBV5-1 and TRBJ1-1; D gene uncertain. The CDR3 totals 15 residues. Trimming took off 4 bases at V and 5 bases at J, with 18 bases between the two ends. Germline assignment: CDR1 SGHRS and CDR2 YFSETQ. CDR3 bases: TGCGCCAGCAGCCCTCCTGAGGCGGGGAGAACTGAAGCTTTCTTT. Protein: CASSPPEAGRTEAFF. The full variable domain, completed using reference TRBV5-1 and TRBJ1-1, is KAGVTQTPRYLIKTRGQQVTLSCSPISGHRSVSWYQQTPGQGLQFLFEYFSETQRNKGNFPGRFSGRQFSNSRSEMNVSTLELGDSALYLCASSPPEAGRTEAFFGQGTRLTVV.

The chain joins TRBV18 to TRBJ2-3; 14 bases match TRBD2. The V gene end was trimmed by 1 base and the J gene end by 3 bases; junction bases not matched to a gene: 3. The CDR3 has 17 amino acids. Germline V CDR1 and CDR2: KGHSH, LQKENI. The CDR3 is CASSPRGTSGSTDTQYF. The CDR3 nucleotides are TGTGCCAGCTCACCACGCGGGACTAGCGGGAGTACAGATACGCAGTATTTT.

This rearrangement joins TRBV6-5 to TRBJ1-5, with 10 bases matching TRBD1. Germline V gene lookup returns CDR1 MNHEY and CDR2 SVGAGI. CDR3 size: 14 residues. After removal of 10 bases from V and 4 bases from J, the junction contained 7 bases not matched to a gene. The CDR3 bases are TGTGCCACTAAAGGGACAGGGGTTAATCAGCCCCAGCATTTT. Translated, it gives CATKGTGVNQPQHF.

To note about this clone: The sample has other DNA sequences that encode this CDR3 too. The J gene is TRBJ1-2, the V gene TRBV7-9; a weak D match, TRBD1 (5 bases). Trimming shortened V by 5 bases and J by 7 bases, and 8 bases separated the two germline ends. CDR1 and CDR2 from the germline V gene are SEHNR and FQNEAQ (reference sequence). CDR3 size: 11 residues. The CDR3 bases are TGTGCCAGCAGCCCAGGGTCTGGCTACACCTTC. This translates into CASSPGSGYTF. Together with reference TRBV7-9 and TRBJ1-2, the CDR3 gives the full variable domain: DTGVSQNPRHKITKRGQNVTFRCDPISEHNRLYWYRQTLGQGPEFLTYFQNEAQLEKSRLLSDRFSAERPKGSFSTLEIQRTEQGDSAMYLCASSPGSGYTFGSGTRLTVV.

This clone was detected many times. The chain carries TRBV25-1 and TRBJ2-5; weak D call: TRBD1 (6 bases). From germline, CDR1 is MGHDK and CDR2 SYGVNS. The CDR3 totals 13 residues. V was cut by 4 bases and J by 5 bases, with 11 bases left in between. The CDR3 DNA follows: TGTGCCAGCAGTGGTACAGGGTGGGAGACCCAGTACTTC. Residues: CASSGTGWETQYF.

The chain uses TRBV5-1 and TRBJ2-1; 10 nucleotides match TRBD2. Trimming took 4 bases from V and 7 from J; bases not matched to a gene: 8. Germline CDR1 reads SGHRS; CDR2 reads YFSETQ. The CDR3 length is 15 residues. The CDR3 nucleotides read TGCGCCAGCAGCCTGGCTAGCGGGAGTTGGAATGAGCAGTTCTTC. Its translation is CASSLASGSWNEQFF.

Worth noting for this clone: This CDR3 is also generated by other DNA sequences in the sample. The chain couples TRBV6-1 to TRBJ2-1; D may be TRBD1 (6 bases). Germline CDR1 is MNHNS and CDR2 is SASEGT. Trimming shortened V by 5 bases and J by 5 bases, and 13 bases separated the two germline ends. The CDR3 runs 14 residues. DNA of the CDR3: TGTGCCAGCAGTACCGGGACAACAGACAATGAGCAGTTCTTC. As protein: CASSTGTTDNEQFF.

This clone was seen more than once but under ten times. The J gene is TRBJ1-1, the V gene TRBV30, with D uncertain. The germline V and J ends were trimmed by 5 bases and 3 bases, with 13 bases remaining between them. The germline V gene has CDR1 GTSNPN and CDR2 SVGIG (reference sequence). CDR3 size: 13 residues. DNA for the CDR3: TGTGCCTGGTTAGGACGCGGGGACACTGAAGCTTTCTTT. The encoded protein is CAWLGRGDTEAFF.

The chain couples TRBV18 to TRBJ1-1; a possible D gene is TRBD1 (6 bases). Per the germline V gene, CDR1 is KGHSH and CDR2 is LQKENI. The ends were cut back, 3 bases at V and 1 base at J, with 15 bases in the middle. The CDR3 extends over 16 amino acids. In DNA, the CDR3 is TGTGCCAGCTCACCGACGTGGGCAGGGGAGAACACTGAAGCTTTCTTT. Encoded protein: CASSPTWAGENTEAFF.

CDR3 region: CASSWGVQGTYGYTF. CDR3 DNA sequence: TGCGCCAGCAGCTGGGGGGTACAGGGGACCTATGGCTACACCTTC. V and J are TRBV5-1 and TRBJ1-2; 7 nucleotides agree with TRBD1. Germline V gives CDR1 SGHRS, CDR2 YFSETQ. The CDR3 contains 15 residues. Trimming removed 3 bases from V and 4 bases from J; junction bases left unmatched: 9.

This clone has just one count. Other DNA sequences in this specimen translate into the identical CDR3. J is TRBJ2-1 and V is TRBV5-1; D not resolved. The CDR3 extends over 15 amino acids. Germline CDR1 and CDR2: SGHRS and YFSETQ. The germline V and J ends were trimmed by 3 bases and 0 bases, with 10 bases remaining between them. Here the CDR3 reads CASSSDSSSYNEQFF. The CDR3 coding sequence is TGCGCCAGCAGCTCGGATTCTAGCTCCTACAATGAGCAGTTCTTC.

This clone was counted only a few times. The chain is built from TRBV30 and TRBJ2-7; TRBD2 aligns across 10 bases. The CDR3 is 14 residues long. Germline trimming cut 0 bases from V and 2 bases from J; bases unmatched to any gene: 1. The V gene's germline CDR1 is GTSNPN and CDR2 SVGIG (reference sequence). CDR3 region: CAWSVLAGPYEQYF. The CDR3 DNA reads TGTGCCTGGAGTGTACTAGCGGGACCCTACGAGCAGTACTTC.

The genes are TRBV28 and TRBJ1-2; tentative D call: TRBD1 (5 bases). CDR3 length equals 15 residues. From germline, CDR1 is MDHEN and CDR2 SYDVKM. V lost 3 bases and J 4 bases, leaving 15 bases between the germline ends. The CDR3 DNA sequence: TGTGCCAGCAGTTTGTGGACGGGAGGGGTCTATGGCTACACCTTC. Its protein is CASSLWTGGVYGYTF.

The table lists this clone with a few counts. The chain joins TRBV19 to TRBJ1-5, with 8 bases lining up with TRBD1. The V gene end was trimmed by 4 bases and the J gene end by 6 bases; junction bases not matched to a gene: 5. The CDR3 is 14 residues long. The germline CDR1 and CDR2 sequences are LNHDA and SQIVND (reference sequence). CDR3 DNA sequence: TGTGCCAGTAGTAGGCGGGACAGGACTCAGCCCCAGCATTTT. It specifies CASSRRDRTQPQHF.

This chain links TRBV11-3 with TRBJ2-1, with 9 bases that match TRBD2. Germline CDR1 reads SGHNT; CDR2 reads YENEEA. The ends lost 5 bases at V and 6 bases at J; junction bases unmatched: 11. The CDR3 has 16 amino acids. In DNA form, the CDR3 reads TGTGCCAGCAGCCCAGTGGTGACTAGCGGATTCAATGAGCAGTTCTTC. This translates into CASSPVVTSGFNEQFF.

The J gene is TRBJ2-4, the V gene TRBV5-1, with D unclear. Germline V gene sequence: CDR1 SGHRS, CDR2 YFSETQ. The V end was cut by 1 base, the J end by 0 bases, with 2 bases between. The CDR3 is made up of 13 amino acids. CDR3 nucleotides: TGCGCCAGCAGCTTGACAGCCAAAAACATTCAGTACTTC. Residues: CASSLTAKNIQYF.

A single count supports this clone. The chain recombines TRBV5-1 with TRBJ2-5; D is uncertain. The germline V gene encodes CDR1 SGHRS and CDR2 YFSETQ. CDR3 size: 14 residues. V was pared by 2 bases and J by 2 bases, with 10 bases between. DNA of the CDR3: TGCGCCAGCAGCTTTATCTCCGGGCAAGAGACCCAGTACTTC. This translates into CASSFISGQETQYF.

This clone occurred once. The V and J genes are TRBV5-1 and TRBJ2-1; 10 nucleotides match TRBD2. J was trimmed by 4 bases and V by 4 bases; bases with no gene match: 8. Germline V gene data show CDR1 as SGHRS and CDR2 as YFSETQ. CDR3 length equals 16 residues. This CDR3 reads CASSQVAGGLYNEQFF. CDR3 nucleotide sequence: TGCGCCAGCAGCCAGGTAGCGGGAGGACTATACAATGAGCAGTTCTTC. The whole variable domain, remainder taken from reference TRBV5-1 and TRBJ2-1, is KAGVTQTPRYLIKTRGQQVTLSCSPISGHRSVSWYQQTPGQGLQFLFEYFSETQRNKGNFPGRFSGRQFSNSRSEMNVSTLELGDSALYLCASSQVAGGLYNEQFFGPGTRLTVL.

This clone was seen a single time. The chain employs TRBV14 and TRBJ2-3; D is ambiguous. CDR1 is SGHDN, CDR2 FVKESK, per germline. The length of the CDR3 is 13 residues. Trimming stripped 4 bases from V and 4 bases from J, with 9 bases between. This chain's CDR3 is CASSPTIADTQYF. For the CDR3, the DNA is TGTGCCAGCAGCCCAACTATTGCAGATACGCAGTATTTT.